The 2 T cell receptor beta chains given below trace back to one sample, sequenced in a study of T cell responses to AZD1222 COVID-19 vaccine. Generated by immunoSEQ multiplex PCR, the TCRdb table keeps only in-frame clones and is missing some. This table has about 140,000 clones, 91% appearing once. The source was peripheral blood, collected 28 days after the second dose of the MenACWY control vaccine. These receptors were collected from an adult who received the MenACWY meningococcal vaccine as a control.

J is TRBJ1-1 and V is TRBV6-5; the match to TRBD1 covers 8 bases. The CDR3 has 15 residues. Germline V gene lookup returns CDR1 MNHEY and CDR2 SVGAGI. With 4 bases clipped from V and 1 base from J, the junction kept 5 bases outside the gene matches. As DNA, the CDR3 is TGTGCCAGCAGTTTCAGGGACAGGAGGAACACTGAAGCTTTCTTT. This sequence encodes CASSFRDRRNTEAFF.

The chain is built from TRBV19 and TRBJ2-3; TRBD2 agrees at 8 bases. The CDR3 totals 17 residues. The germline CDR1 and CDR2 sequences are LNHDA and SQIVND (reference sequence). The V segment lost 7 bases and the J segment 0 bases; nucleotides outside the gene matches: 12. CDR3: CASTQAGGTFSTDTQYF. CDR3 nucleotides: TGTGCCAGTACCCAGGCGGGGGGCACTTTTAGCACAGATACGCAGTATTTT.